This T cell receptor beta chain was sequenced for a study of T cell changes during pregnancy in multiple sclerosis. This clone was seen a single time. This CDR3 is built from 18 residues. Trimming at V came to 6 bases and at J to 0 bases, leaving 13 bases not matched to a gene. In germline, CDR1 is LGHNA, CDR2 YNFKEQ. This table comes from immunoSEQ multiplex PCR, and its TCRdb copy is limited to in-frame clones, with some not included. Among tens of thousands of clones listed, about 90% were seen once. The sequencing here drew on peripheral blood, taken after pregnancy. The chain has TRBV4-2 and TRBJ2-1; TRBD2 agrees at 8 bases. The receptor comes from a female donor in good health, enrolled as a control in a pregnancy study. The CDR3 is CASSRREETKSSYNEQFF. CDR3 DNA: TGTGCCAGCAGTCGGCGGGAGGAAACTAAGAGCTCCTACAATGAGCAGTTCTTC.